The source of this T cell receptor (beta chain) is a study of blood T cell repertoires in COVID-19. Study overall: The cDNA or gDNA used as material had been derived from T cells, B-cell-depleted T cells, or PBMCs.

TCRdb's copy holds only in-frame clones and misses some; the assay was immunoSEQ multiplex PCR. The sample lists fewer than 600,000 clones, 89% occurring once. Enrolment of Seattle patients took place during active infection, and they were followed longitudinally. This clonotype was sampled from a man younger than 35 with COVID-19, enrolled during active disease. Input material: peripheral blood.

CDR3 DNA: TGCGCCAGCAGCCTCTCGGCGGACAGGGCTCGGTCACCCCTCCACTTT. Its translation: CASSLSADRARSPLHF. The chain links TRBV5-1 to TRBJ1-6; 8 nucleotides align to TRBD1. The CDR3 sequence is 16 residues long. The germline gives CDR1 SGHRS, CDR2 YFSETQ. After removal of 4 bases from V and 10 bases from J, the junction contained 13 bases not matched to a gene.